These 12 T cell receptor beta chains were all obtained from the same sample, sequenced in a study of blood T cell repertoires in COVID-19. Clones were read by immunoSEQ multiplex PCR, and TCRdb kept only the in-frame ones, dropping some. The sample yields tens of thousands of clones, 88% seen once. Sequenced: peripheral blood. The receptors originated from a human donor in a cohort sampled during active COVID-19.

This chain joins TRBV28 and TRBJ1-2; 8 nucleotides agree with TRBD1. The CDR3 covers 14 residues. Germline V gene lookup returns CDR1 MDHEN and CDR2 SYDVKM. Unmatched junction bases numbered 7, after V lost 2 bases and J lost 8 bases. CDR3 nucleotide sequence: TGTGCCAGCAGTTTACCGGACAGGGCTAGCGGCTACACCTTC. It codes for CASSLPDRASGYTF.

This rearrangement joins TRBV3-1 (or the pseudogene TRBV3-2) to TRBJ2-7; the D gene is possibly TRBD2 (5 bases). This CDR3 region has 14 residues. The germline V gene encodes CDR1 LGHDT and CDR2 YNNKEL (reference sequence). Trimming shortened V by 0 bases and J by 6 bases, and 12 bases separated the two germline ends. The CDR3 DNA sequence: TGTGCCAGCAGCCAAGATCCCACTCGGGGCGAGCAGTACTTC. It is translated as CASSQDPTRGEQYF.

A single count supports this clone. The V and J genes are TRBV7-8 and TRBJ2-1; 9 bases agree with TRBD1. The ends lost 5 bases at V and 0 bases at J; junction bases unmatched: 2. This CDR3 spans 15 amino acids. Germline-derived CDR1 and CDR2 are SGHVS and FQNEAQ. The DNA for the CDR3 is TGTGCCAGCAGCCAGGACAGGGGCTCCTACAATGAGCAGTTCTTC. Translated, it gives CASSQDRGSYNEQFF.

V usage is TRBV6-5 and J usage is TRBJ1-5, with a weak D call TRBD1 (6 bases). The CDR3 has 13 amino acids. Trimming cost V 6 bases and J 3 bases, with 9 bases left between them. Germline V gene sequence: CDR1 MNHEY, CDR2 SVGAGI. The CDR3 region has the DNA TGTGCCAGCAGAAGGGACAACAATCAGCCCCAGCATTTT. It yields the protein CASRRDNNQPQHF.

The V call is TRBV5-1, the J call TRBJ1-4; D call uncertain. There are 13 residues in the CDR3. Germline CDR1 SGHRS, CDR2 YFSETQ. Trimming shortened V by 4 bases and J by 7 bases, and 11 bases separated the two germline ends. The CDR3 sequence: CASSGGWGEKLFF. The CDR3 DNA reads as TGCGCCAGCAGCGGAGGATGGGGTGAAAAACTGTTTTTT.

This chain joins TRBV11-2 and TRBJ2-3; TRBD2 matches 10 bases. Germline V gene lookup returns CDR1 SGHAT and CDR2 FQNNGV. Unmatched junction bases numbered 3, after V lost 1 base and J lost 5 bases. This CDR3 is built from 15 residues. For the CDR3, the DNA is TGTGCCAGCAGCTTAGGCGCTAGCGGGAGAGATACGCAGTATTTT. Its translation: CASSLGASGRDTQYF.

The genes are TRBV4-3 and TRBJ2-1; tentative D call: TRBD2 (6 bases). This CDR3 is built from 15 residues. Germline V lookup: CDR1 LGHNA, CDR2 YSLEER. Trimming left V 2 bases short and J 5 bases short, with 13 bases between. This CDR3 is CASSQSRLVHNEQFF. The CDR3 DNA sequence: TGCGCCAGCAGCCAATCGAGACTAGTCCACAATGAGCAGTTCTTC.

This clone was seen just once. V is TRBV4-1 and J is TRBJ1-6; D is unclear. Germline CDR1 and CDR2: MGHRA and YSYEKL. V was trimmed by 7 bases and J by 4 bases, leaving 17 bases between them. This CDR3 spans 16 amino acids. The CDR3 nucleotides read TGCGCCAGCACCCAGACGGAGGGCCAATATAATTCACCCCTCCACTTT. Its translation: CASTQTEGQYNSPLHF.

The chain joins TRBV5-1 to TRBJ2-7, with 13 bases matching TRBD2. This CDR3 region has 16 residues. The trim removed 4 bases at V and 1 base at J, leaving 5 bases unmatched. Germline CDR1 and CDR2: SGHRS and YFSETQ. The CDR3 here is CASSRLAGGDSYEQYF. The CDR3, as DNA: TGCGCCAGCAGCAGACTAGCGGGGGGCGATTCCTACGAGCAGTACTTC.

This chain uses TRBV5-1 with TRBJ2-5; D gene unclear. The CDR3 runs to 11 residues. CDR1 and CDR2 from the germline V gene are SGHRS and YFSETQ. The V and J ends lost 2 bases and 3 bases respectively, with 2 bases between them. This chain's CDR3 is CASSFEETQYF. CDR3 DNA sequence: TGCGCCAGCAGCTTCGAAGAGACCCAGTACTTC.

This CDR3 reads CASSYPGQAKTQYF. CDR3 sequence (DNA): TGCGCCAGCAGCTACCCGGGACAGGCAAAGACCCAGTACTTC. The chain carries TRBV4-1 and TRBJ2-5; TRBD1 agrees at 8 bases. Trimming cost V 5 bases and J 6 bases; bases outside gene matches: 8. CDR3 length equals 14 residues. Germline values: CDR1 MGHRA, CDR2 YSYEKL.

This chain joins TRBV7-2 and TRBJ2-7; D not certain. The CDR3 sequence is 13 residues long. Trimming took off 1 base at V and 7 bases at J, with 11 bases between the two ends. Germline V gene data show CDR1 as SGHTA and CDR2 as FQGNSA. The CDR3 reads CASSLGLPGEQYF. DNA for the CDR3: TGTGCCAGCAGCTTAGGACTGCCCGGGGAGCAGTACTTC.